This T cell receptor beta chain was recovered during a study of human T cells and chemical hapten exposure. The CDR3 runs to 17 residues. TCRdb used MiXCR to reprocess the RACE reads, holding one entry per CDR3 protein. Of about 85,000 distinct CDR3 sequences in the sample, roughly 12% are singletons; the top ten hold around 1.5%. This clonotype was seen at least ten times. Time point described: patch test 2, 6 weeks after DPC sensitization. Treatment reported: therapeutic diphenylcyclopropenone sensitization with weekly scalp DPC. The sample was whole blood, taken in connection with sensitization to the hapten diphenylcyclopropenone (DPC). The chain joins TRBV21-1 to TRBJ2-1; the tabulated D call, TRBD2, remains unverified against the DNA. TRBV21-1 has pseudogene status. The source of this sequence is a man aged 18 to 29 with alopecia areata. Some clones in this sample may be carry-over from other donors' samples. CDR3 amino acids: CASSKARRATSYNEQFF. CDR3 DNA sequence: TGTGCCAGCAGCAAAGCACGGAGGGCAACTTCCTACAATGAGCAGTTCTTC.